The rows below give T cell receptor beta chains drawn from one sample of a study of cytomegalovirus exposure and HLA in healthy donors. TCRdb's table, derived via immunoSEQ multiplex PCR, lists solely in-frame clones and lacks some. The profile shows under 200,000 clones, around 90% of them singletons. The sequenced sample was PBMCs. All receptors derive from a woman between 25 and 40 years old in good health and CMV-seronegative. The CDR3 runs from the conserved cysteine through the conserved F or W. A D gene is named only where the DNA matches it firmly. Part of the rows lack a size; the others show once, few, many or a class for expanded clones.

j_call v_call d_call clone_size cdr3_nt cdr3_aa
TRBJ1-5 TRBV5-1 NA NA TGCGCCAGCAGCTTGCGGGGCGGGGGGGACCATCCCCAGCATTTT CASSLRGGGDHPQHF
TRBJ2-1 TRBV6-1 TRBD2 NA TGTGCCAGCAGTGCGAGGCTGGGGGGGAGATACAATGAGCAGTTCTTC CASSARLGGRYNEQFF
TRBJ2-5 TRBV5-1 NA NA TGCGCCAGCAGCTTGGCCCAGGAGACCCAGTACTTC CASSLAQETQYF
TRBJ1-1 TRBV6-5 NA NA TGTGCCAGCTGGCAAAACACTGAAGCTTTCTTT CASWQNTEAFF
TRBJ1-5 TRBV21-1 NA NA TGTGCCAGCAGCAAACGAGGGACACATCCCTTTAGCAATCAGCCCCAGCATTTT CASSKRGTHPFSNQPQHF
TRBJ1-5 TRBV30 TRBD1 NA TGTGCCTGGGGGACAGGAAATGCTCAGCCCCAGCATTTT CAWGTGNAQPQHF
TRBJ2-5 TRBV6-5 NA NA TGTGCCAGCAGTTACTCGAACCGCCATTCGGGGACCCAGTACTTC CASSYSNRHSGTQYF
TRBJ2-1 TRBV5-1 TRBD2 once TGCGCCAGCAGCCCCCGGACTAGCGGGAGCAGGGACAATGAGCAGTTCTTC CASSPRTSGSRDNEQFF
TRBJ2-2 TRBV6-6 TRBD1 NA TGTGCCAGCAGTTACTTTGGACAGGGGGGCGGGGAGCTGTTTTTT CASSYFGQGGGELFF
TRBJ1-2 TRBV7-9 NA NA TGTGCCAGCAGCTTAGTTTCGCGGGGGCTCGGCTATGGCTACACCTTC CASSLVSRGLGYGYTF
TRBJ2-7 TRBV30 TRBD2 NA TGTGCCTGGAGTGTGGGGGGGAACTCCTACGAGCAGTACTTC CAWSVGGNSYEQYF
TRBJ1-2 TRBV27 NA NA TGTGCCAGCAGTCCGACCGACAGGACCAACTATGGCTACACCTTC CASSPTDRTNYGYTF
TRBJ1-1 TRBV7-9 NA NA TGTTCCAGCAGCCCCCCTAGTAGTGGAGCTTTCTTT CSSSPPSSGAFF
TRBJ1-1 TRBV7-6 NA NA TGTGCCAGCAGCAAACAGGGTGGGGACACTGAAGCTTTCTTT CASSKQGGDTEAFF
TRBJ1-2 TRBV10-3 NA few TGTGCCATACAGGGAATAGACTATGGCTACACCTTC CAIQGIDYGYTF
TRBJ1-3 TRBV5-1 NA NA TGCGCCAGCAGCTTTCAGGGTGGTTTTGGAAACACCATATATTTT CASSFQGGFGNTIYF
TRBJ1-1 TRBV27 TRBD1 NA TGTGCCAGCAGTTTCACCGGGACAGGGATTAGCACTGAAGCTTTCTTT CASSFTGTGISTEAFF
TRBJ2-7 TRBV27 NA NA TGTGCCAGCAGTTTATGGGCGAGAGCCTACGAGCAGTACTTC CASSLWARAYEQYF
TRBJ1-1 TRBV19 NA NA TGTGCCACGGGGGGAAACACTGAAGCTTTCTTT CATGGNTEAFF
TRBJ1-5 TRBV6-1 NA NA TGTGCCAGCAGTGAAACAACAGGAGGGGTAGGCGGTAGCAATCAGCCCCAGCATTTT CASSETTGGVGGSNQPQHF
TRBJ2-7 TRBV30 NA NA TGTGCCTGGAGTGTACTCGCCGAGCAGTACTTC CAWSVLAEQYF
TRBJ2-3 TRBV7-6 NA NA TGTGCCAGCAGCCCCGGGGGACTTCTAAGCACAGATACGCAGTATTTT CASSPGGLLSTDTQYF
TRBJ2-1 TRBV7-6 TRBD2 NA TGTGCCAGCAGCCCCCGGACTAGCGGAGACTACAATGAGCAGTTCTTC CASSPRTSGDYNEQFF
TRBJ2-1 TRBV5-5 NA NA TGTGCCAGCAGACCCGGGGCCTACAATGAGCAGTTCTTC CASRPGAYNEQFF
TRBJ2-5 TRBV9 NA NA TGTGCCAGCAGCGTAGAGGGGCCTGAGACCCAGTACTTC CASSVEGPETQYF
TRBJ1-5 TRBV7-2 NA few TGTGCCAGCAGCCCCAGCGGCCGGAAAGATCAGCCCCAGCATTTT CASSPSGRKDQPQHF
TRBJ2-1 TRBV7-9 TRBD2 NA TGTGCCAGCAGCCGCTCTAGCGGGAGCTCCTACAATGAGCAGTTCTTC CASSRSSGSSYNEQFF
TRBJ2-1 TRBV5-6 TRBD2 NA TGTGCCAGCAGCTTCTTAGCGGGAGACCCCTACAATGAGCAGTTCTTC CASSFLAGDPYNEQFF
TRBJ2-7 TRBV23-1 NA NA TGCGCCAGCAGTCGCTCCGAACAGGCCTACGAGCAGTACTTC CASSRSEQAYEQYF
TRBJ1-6 TRBV5-1 TRBD1 NA TGCGCCAGCAGCTTGATCCAGGGGGGATCCTATAATTCCCCCCTCCACTTT CASSLIQGGSYNSPLHF
TRBJ2-5 TRBV28 NA NA TGTGCCAGCAGTGCAACAGGGACGAGGGGTCGAGAGACCCAGTACTTC CASSATGTRGRETQYF
TRBJ1-1 TRBV14 TRBD1 NA TGTGCCAGCAGACCCCAGGGGGCGGTCACTGAAGCTTTCTTT CASRPQGAVTEAFF
TRBJ1-2 TRBV19 TRBD1 NA TGTGCCAGTAGTTCTCAGGGGGCGAAACCCTATGGCTACACCTTC CASSSQGAKPYGYTF
TRBJ2-2 TRBV7-9 NA NA TGTGCCAGCAGCTTAGGAGGTGTTAGCGGGAACACCGGGGAGCTGTTTTTT CASSLGGVSGNTGELFF
TRBJ2-1 TRBV13 NA NA TGTGCCAGCAGCTTAGAAGGGAGCCGGGGGCTAGCGGCCCTCGGGGAGTTCTTC CASSLEGSRGLAALGEFF
TRBJ1-1 TRBV6-6 NA few TGTGCCAGCAGTCAAACAGGGAACACTGAAGCTTTCTTT CASSQTGNTEAFF
TRBJ1-5 TRBV19 NA NA TGTGCCAGTACCCCTCCCCGGGATGTGGGCAATCAGCCCCAGCATTTT CASTPPRDVGNQPQHF
TRBJ2-1 TRBV28 TRBD2 NA TGTGCCAGCAGTCTACTAGCGGGGTACAATGAGCAGTTCTTC CASSLLAGYNEQFF
TRBJ2-2 TRBV28 NA once TGTGCCAGCAGTTCGCCAGTTAATACCGGGGAGCTGTTTTTT CASSSPVNTGELFF
TRBJ1-1 TRBV7-9 TRBD1 NA TGTGCCAGCAGCTTAGGTGCAGGGGGCCTGGGACACACTGAAGCTTTCTTT CASSLGAGGLGHTEAFF
TRBJ1-2 TRBV28 TRBD1 NA TGTGCCAGCAGTTTATTGCAGGGGGCAATCTATGGCTACACCTTC CASSLLQGAIYGYTF
TRBJ2-7 TRBV5-1 NA NA TGCGCCAGCAGCCTCTCCTCCTACGAGCAGTACTTC CASSLSSYEQYF
TRBJ2-7 TRBV10-2 TRBD1 NA TGCGCCGTACGGGACAGAACCTACGAGCAGTACTTC CAVRDRTYEQYF
TRBJ1-2 TRBV14 NA NA TGTGCCAGCAGCTCTCGGTTGGGGAGCTATGGCTACACCTTC CASSSRLGSYGYTF
TRBJ1-1 TRBV10-2 NA NA TGCGCCAGCAGCTCTCGCCGGGGAATGAACACTGAAGCTTTCTTT CASSSRRGMNTEAFF
TRBJ2-2 TRBV6-1 NA NA TGTGCTAATCCCTCCGCCGGGGAGCTGTTTTTT CANPSAGELFF
TRBJ1-5 TRBV18 NA few TGTGCCAGCTCACCCCCTGGGGGCAAGGGCAATCAGCCCCAGCATTTT CASSPPGGKGNQPQHF
TRBJ2-7 TRBV5-6 TRBD2 NA TGTGCCAGCAGCCTAGGGGCTAGCGGTTCCTACGAGCAGTACTTC CASSLGASGSYEQYF
TRBJ2-1 TRBV6-1 TRBD1 few TGTGCCAGCGCGCGGGACAGGGGTTACAATGAGCAGTTCTTC CASARDRGYNEQFF
TRBJ2-2 TRBV2 NA NA TGTGCCAGCTGTACCTGGGCAGCCAACACCGGGGAGCTGTTTTTT CASCTWAANTGELFF
TRBJ2-7 TRBV6-5 NA NA TGTGCCAGCAGTGGTCGAGCTCGGGGGACCTACGAGCAGTACTTC CASSGRARGTYEQYF
TRBJ2-7 TRBV28 NA NA TGTGCCAGCAGTCAAACCGGGCGGCGGGATTACGAGCAGTACTTC CASSQTGRRDYEQYF
TRBJ2-1 TRBV7-9 TRBD1 few TGTGCCAGCAGCTTAGGGACAGGCCAGACCAATGAGCAGTTCTTC CASSLGTGQTNEQFF
TRBJ2-2 TRBV5-8 TRBD1 NA TGTGCCAGCAGCCTCGACAGGGGGCGGTTCGGGGAGCTGTTTTTT CASSLDRGRFGELFF
TRBJ2-3 TRBV15 TRBD2 NA TGTGCCACCAAGAGACTAGCGGGGGCCGGGGATACGCAGTATTTT CATKRLAGAGDTQYF
TRBJ2-5 TRBV9 TRBD2 NA TGTGCCAGCAGCGTAGACCCTAGCGGGAGCATAAAGGAGACCCAGTACTTC CASSVDPSGSIKETQYF
TRBJ2-7 TRBV5-8 TRBD2 NA TGTGCCAGCAGCTTGGCTTTCCTAGCGGCGAGCTCCTACGAGCAGTACTTC CASSLAFLAASSYEQYF